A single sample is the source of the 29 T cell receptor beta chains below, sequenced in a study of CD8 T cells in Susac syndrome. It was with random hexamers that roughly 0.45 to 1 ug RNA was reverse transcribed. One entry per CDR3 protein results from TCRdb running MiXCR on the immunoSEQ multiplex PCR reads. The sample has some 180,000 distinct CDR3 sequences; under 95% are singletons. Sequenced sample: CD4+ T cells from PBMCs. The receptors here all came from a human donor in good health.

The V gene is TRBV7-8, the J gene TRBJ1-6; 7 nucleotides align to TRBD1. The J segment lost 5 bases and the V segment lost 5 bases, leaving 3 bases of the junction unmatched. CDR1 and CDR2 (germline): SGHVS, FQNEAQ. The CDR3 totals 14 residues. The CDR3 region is CASSLDRNNSPLHF. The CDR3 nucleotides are TGTGCCAGCAGCCTGGACAGGAATAATTCACCCCTCCACTTT.

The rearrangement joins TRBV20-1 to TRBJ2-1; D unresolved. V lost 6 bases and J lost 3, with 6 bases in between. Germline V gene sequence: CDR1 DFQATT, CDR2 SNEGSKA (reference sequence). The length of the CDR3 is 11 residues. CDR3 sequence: CSAPNYNEQFF. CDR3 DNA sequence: TGCAGTGCCCCGAACTACAATGAGCAGTTCTTC.

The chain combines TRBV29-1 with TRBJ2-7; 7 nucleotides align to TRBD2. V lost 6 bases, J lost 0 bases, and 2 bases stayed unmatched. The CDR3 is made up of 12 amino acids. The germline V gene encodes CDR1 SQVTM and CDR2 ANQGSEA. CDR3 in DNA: TGCAGCGTCTGGGACTACTCCTACGAGCAGTACGTC. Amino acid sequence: CSVWDYSYEQYV.

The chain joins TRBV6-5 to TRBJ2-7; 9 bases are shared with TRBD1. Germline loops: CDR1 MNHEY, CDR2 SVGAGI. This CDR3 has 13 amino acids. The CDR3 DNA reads TGTGCCAGCAGTTACTCGGGGACAGGGAACTTTACCGTC. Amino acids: CASSYSGTGNFTV.

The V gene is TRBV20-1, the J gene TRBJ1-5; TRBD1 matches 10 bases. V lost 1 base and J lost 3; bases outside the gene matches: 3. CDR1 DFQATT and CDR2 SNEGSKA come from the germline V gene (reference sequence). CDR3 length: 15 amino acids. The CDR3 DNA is TGCAGTGCTAGAGTAGGGACAGGGGACAATCAGCCCCAGCATTTT. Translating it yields CSARVGTGDNQPQHF.

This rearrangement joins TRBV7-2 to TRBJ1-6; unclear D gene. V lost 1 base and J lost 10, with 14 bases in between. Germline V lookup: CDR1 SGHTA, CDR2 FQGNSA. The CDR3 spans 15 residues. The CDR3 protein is CASSLDLGYGSPLHF. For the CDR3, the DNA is TGTGCCAGCAGCTTAGATTTGGGGTATGGATCACCCCTCCACTTT.

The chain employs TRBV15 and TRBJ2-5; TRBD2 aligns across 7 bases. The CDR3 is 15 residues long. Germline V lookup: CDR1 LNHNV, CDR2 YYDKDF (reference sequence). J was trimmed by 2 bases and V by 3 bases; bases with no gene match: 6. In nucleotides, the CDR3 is TGTGCCACCAGCAGGGGGAGGGGCCCTCAAGAGACCCAGTACTTC. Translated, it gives CATSRGRGPQETQYF.

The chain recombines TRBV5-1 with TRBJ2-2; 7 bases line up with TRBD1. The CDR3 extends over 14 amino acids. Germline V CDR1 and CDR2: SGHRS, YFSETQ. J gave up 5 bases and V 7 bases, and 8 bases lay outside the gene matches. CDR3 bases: TGCGCCAGCTATGTCGAGACAGGGACCGGGGAGCTGTTTTTT. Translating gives CASYVETGTGELFF.

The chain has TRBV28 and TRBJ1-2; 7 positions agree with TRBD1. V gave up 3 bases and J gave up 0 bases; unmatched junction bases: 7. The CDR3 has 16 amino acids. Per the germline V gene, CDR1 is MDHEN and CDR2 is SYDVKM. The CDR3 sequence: CASSLVQGGANYGYTF. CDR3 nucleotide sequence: TGTGCCAGCAGTTTGGTCCAGGGGGGTGCTAACTATGGCTACACCTTC.

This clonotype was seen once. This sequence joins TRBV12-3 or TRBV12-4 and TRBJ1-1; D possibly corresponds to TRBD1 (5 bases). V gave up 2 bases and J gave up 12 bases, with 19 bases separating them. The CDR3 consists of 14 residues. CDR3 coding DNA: TGTGCCAGCAGTTTATCTAAAGGTTGGGACGGGACTTTCTTT. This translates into CASSLSKGWDGTFF.

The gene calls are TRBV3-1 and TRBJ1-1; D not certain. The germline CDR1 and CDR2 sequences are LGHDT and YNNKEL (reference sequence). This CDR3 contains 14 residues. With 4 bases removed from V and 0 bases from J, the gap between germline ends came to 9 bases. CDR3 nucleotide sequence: TGTGCCAGCAGCCCCCGGGTAATGAACACTGAAGCTTTCTTT. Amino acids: CASSPRVMNTEAFF.

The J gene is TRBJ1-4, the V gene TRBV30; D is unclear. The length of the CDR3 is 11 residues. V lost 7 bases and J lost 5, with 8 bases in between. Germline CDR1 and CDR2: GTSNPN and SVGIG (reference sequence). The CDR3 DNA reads TGTGCCTCCCGGTACAATGAAAAACTGTTTTTT. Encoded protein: CASRYNEKLFF.

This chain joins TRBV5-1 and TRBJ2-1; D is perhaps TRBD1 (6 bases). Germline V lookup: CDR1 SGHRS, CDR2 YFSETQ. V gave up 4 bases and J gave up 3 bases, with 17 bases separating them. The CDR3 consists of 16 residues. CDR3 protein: CASSQAVGAFYNEQFF. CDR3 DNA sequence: TGCGCCAGCAGCCAGGCGGTGGGGGCCTTCTACAATGAGCAGTTCTTC.

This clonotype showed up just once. The CDR3 DNA sequence: TGTGCCAGCATGGGGGGTGGAGTCTACAATGAGCAGTTCTTC. Its protein is CASMGGGVYNEQFF. The rearrangement links TRBV12-3 or TRBV12-4 to TRBJ2-1; tentatively, D is TRBD2 (6 bases). The CDR3 runs to 14 residues. Trimming removed 7 bases at V and 3 bases at J, with 13 bases between.

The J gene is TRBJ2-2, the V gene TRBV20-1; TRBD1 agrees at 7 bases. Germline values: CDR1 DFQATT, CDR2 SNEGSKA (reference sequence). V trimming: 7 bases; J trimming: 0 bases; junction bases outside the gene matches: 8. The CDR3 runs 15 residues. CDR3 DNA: TGCAGTGTCAGAGCCGGGACAGCGAACACCGGGGAGCTGTTTTTT. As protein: CSVRAGTANTGELFF.

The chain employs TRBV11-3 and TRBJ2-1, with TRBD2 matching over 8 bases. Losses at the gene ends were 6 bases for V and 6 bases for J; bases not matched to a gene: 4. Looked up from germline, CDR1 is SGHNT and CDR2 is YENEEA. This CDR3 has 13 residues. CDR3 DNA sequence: TGTGCCAGCAGGGAGGGGACTAGCAATGAGCAGTTCTTC. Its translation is CASREGTSNEQFF.

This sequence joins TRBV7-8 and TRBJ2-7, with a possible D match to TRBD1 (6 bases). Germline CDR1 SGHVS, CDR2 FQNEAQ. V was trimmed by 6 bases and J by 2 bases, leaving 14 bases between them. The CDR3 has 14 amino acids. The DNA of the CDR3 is TGTGCCAGCAGTGCCGGGACACGAGCCTACGAGCAGTACTTC. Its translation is CASSAGTRAYEQYF.

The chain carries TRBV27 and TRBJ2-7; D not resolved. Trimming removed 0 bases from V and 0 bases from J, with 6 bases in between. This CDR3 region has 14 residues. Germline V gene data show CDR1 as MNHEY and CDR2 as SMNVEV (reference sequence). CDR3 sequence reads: CASSLSPSSYEQYV. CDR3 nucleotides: TGTGCCAGCAGTTTATCCCCAAGCTCCTACGAGCAGTACGTC.

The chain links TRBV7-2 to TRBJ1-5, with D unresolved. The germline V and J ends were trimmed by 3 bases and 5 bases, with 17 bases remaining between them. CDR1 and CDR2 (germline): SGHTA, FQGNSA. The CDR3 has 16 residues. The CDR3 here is CASSLRFSMAYQPQHF. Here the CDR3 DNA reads TGTGCCAGCAGCTTGCGTTTTTCGATGGCTTATCAGCCCCAGCATTTT.

The CDR3 here is CASSYSKLAGLQETQYF. The CDR3 DNA is TGTGCCAGCAGTTACTCGAAGCTAGCGGGGCTTCAAGAGACCCAGTACTTC. V and J are TRBV6-8 and TRBJ2-5, with TRBD2 identical over 9 bases. CDR1 MNHGY and CDR2 SAAAGT come from the germline V gene. The CDR3 spans 17 residues. Germline trimming cut 0 bases from V and 2 bases from J; bases unmatched to any gene: 7.

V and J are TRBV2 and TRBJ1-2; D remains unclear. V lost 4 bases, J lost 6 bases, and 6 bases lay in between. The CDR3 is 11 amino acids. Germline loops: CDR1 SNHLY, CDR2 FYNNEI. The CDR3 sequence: CASSGEDGYTF. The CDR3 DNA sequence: TGTGCCAGCAGTGGGGAGGATGGCTACACCTTC.

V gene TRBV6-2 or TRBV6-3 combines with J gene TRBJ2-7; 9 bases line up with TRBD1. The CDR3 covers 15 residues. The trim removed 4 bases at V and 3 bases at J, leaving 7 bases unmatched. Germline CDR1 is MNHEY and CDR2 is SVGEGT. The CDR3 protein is CASSSAGTGYYEQYV. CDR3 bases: TGTGCCAGCAGTTCCGCCGGGACAGGGTACTACGAGCAGTACGTC.

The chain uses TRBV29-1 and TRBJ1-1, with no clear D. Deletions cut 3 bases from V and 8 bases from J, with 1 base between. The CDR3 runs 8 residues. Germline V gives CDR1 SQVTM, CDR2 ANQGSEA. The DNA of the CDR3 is TGCAGCGTTGAGGAAGCTTTCTTT. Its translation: CSVEEAFF.

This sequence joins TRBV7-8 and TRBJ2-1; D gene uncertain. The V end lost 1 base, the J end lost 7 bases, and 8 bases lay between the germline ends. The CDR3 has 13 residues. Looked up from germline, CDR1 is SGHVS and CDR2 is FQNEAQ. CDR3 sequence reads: CASSLVLGNEQFF. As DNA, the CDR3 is TGTGCCAGCAGCTTAGTGCTGGGGAATGAGCAGTTCTTC.

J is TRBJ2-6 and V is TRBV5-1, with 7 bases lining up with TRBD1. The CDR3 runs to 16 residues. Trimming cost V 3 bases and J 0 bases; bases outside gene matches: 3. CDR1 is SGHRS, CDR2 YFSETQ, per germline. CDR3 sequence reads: CASSSTGHSGANVLTF. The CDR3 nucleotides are TGCGCCAGCAGCTCGACAGGGCACTCTGGGGCCAACGTCCTGACTTTC.

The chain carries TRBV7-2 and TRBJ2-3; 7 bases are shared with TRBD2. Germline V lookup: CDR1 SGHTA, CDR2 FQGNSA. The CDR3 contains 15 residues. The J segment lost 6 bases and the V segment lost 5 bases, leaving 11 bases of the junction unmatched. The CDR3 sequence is CASSPLAGGRDTQYF. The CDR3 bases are TGTGCCAGCAGCCCGTTAGCGGGCGGAAGGGATACGCAGTATTTT.

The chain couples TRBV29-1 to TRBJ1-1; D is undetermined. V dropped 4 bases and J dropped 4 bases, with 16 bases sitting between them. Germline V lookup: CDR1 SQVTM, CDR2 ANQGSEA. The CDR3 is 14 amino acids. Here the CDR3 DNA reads TGCAGCGTTGCTAATCATGGCGGCGGCACTGAAGCTTTCTTT. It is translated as CSVANHGGGTEAFF.

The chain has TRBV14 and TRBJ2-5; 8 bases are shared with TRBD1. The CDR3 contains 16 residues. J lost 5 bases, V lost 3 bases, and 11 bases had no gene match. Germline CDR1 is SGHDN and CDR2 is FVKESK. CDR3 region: CASSQAGQGAWETQYF. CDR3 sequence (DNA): TGTGCCAGCAGCCAGGCCGGGCAGGGGGCTTGGGAGACCCAGTACTTC.

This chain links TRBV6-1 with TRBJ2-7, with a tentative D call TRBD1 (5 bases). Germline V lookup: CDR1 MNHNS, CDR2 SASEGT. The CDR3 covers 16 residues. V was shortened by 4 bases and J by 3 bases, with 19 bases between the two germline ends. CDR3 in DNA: TGTGCCAGCAGTGCAATGAAGGGGTTTGGAGTCTACGAGCAGTACGTC. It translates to CASSAMKGFGVYEQYV.